What follows are 27 T cell receptor beta chains derived from one specimen sequenced in a study of cytomegalovirus exposure and HLA in healthy donors. Profiled with immunoSEQ multiplex PCR; TCRdb holds only in-frame clones, not every one. The sample contains 250,000 to 400,000 clones, approximately 91% of which appear only once. The sample was PBMCs. Receptors originate from a man younger than 40 in good health and CMV-seronegative.

The chain joins TRBV14 to TRBJ1-2; a possible D gene is TRBD1 (6 bases). This CDR3 contains 14 residues. Trimming took 2 bases from V and 4 from J, leaving 11 bases between them. From germline, CDR1 is SGHDN and CDR2 FVKESK. The CDR3 spells CASSQTGIPYGYTF. The CDR3 nucleotides are TGTGCCAGCAGCCAAACAGGGATCCCCTATGGCTACACCTTC. The entire variable domain, with the rest obtained from reference TRBV14 and TRBJ1-2, is as follows: EAGVTQFPSHSVIEKGQTVTLRCDPISGHDNLYWYRRVMGKEIKFLLHFVKESKQDESGMPNNRFLAERTGGTYSTLKVQPAELEDSGVYFCASSQTGIPYGYTFGSGTRLTVV.

The chain uses TRBV4-1 and TRBJ2-1; 10 bases agree with TRBD1. Germline V gene lookup returns CDR1 MGHRA and CDR2 YSYEKL. After removal of 4 bases from V and 6 bases from J, the junction contained 9 bases not matched to a gene. The CDR3 has 16 amino acids. The CDR3 loop reads CASSRTTGGMGNEQFF. DNA for the CDR3: TGCGCCAGCAGCCGAACGACAGGGGGCATGGGCAATGAGCAGTTCTTC.

The V and J genes are TRBV2 and TRBJ2-1; D is possibly TRBD1 (5 bases). From germline, CDR1 is SNHLY and CDR2 FYNNEI. V was shortened by 4 bases and J by 8 bases, with 12 bases between the two germline ends. The CDR3 spans 13 residues. CDR3 nucleotide sequence: TGTGCCAGCAGTGCTGAGACAGTAGATGAGCAGTTCTTC. Residues: CASSAETVDEQFF.

The chain has TRBV11-3 and TRBJ2-3; 7 bases align to TRBD1. After removal of 1 base from V and 2 bases from J, the junction contained 3 bases not matched to a gene. CDR1 is SGHNT and CDR2 is YENEEA in the germline V gene. This CDR3 spans 15 amino acids. The CDR3 is CASSLGQGDTDTQYF. CDR3 nucleotides: TGTGCCAGCAGCTTAGGCCAGGGGGACACAGATACGCAGTATTTT.

The J gene is TRBJ2-1, the V gene TRBV29-1, with D perhaps TRBD1 (5 bases). This CDR3 region has 11 residues. In germline, CDR1 is SQVTM, CDR2 ANQGSEA. The V gene lost 6 bases and the J gene lost 10 bases, with 13 bases spanning the gap. As DNA, the CDR3 is TGCAGCGTCACAGGCGTCTGGGAGCAGTTCTTC. It translates to CSVTGVWEQFF.

The V and J genes are TRBV7-2 and TRBJ2-5; 14 bases agree with TRBD2. Looked up from germline, CDR1 is SGHTA and CDR2 is FQGNSA. The CDR3 runs 15 residues. The V and J ends lost 5 bases and 6 bases, in that order; junction bases with no gene match: 5. Here the CDR3 reads CASSPGLAGEKTQYF. The CDR3 DNA is TGTGCCAGCAGCCCGGGACTAGCGGGGGAAAAGACCCAGTACTTC.

The CDR3 protein is CASSLDRQGPQHF. CDR3 nucleotide sequence: TGTGCCAGCAGCTTGGACAGGCAAGGGCCCCAGCATTTT. The chain employs TRBV5-4 and TRBJ1-5, with D maybe TRBD1 (5 bases). The CDR3 is 13 residues long. Germline CDR1 reads SGHNT; CDR2 reads YYREEE (reference sequence). The V gene lost 0 bases and the J gene lost 9 bases, with 10 bases spanning the gap.

The chain recombines TRBV27 with TRBJ2-5, with TRBD1 identical over 7 bases. The V and J ends lost 6 bases and 5 bases, in that order; junction bases with no gene match: 6. There are 13 residues in the CDR3. Germline V lookup: CDR1 MNHEY, CDR2 SMNVEV (reference sequence). The chain's CDR3 is CASREQGRETQYF. In DNA, the CDR3 is TGTGCCAGCAGGGAACAGGGGCGGGAGACCCAGTACTTC.

V is TRBV18 and J is TRBJ2-1; D possibly corresponds to TRBD2 (5 bases). Germline CDR1 and CDR2: KGHSH and LQKENI. Trimming left V 2 bases short and J 9 bases short, with 11 bases between. This CDR3 has 13 amino acids. The CDR3 region has the DNA TGTGCCAGCTCACCATTAGAGGGAACTGAGCAGTTCTTC. This sequence encodes CASSPLEGTEQFF.

The chain recombines TRBV19 with TRBJ1-4, with 7 bases aligning to TRBD1. With 7 bases clipped from V and 4 bases from J, the junction kept 6 bases outside the gene matches. This CDR3 has 14 residues. CDR1 is LNHDA and CDR2 is SQIVND in the germline V gene (reference sequence). CDR3 amino acids: CASTTGEINEKLFF. The CDR3, as DNA: TGTGCCAGTACCACAGGGGAGATTAATGAAAAACTGTTTTTT.

This chain connects TRBV7-2 to TRBJ2-5; D unclear. The CDR3 loop spans 13 amino acids. V dropped 1 base and J dropped 4 bases, with 7 bases sitting between them. CDR1 SGHTA and CDR2 FQGNSA come from the germline V gene. The CDR3 DNA is TGTGCCAGCAGCTTAGGTCAGGTAGAGACCCAGTACTTC. Its translation is CASSLGQVETQYF. The complete variable domain, with remaining parts taken from reference TRBV7-2 and TRBJ2-5, reads GAGVSQSPSNKVTEKGKDVELRCDPISGHTALYWYRQSLGQGLEFLIYFQGNSAPDKSGLPSDRFSAERTGGSVSTLTIQRTQQEDSAVYLCASSLGQVETQYFGPGTRLLVL.

V usage is TRBV25-1 and J usage is TRBJ1-2; 10 bases are shared with TRBD1. V was clipped by 1 base and J by 6 bases; unmatched bases: 2. Germline V CDR1 and CDR2: MGHDK, SYGVNS. The CDR3 has 14 residues. CDR3 amino acids: CASSEWGTGDGYTF. CDR3 coding DNA: TGTGCCAGCAGTGAATGGGGGACAGGGGATGGCTACACCTTC.

The V call is TRBV18, the J call TRBJ2-2, with 7 bases fitting TRBD1. Germline trimming cut 2 bases from V and 0 bases from J; bases unmatched to any gene: 3. Germline assignment: CDR1 KGHSH and CDR2 LQKENI. This CDR3 is built from 16 residues. The CDR3 nucleotides are TGTGCCAGCTCACCAAACAGGGGCGCGAACACCGGGGAGCTGTTTTTT. Residues: CASSPNRGANTGELFF. Filled out from reference TRBV18 and TRBJ2-2, the complete variable domain reads NAGVMQNPRHLVRRRGQEARLRCSPMKGHSHVYWYRQLPEEGLKFMVYLQKENIIDESGMPKERFSAEFPKEGPSILRIQQVVRGDSAAYFCASSPNRGANTGELFFGEGSRLTVL.

The chain is built from TRBV11-2 and TRBJ2-3, with TRBD2 identical over 16 bases. The CDR3 has 17 residues. V gave up 4 bases and J gave up 3 bases; unmatched junction bases: 4. CDR1 is SGHAT and CDR2 is FQNNGV in the germline V gene. CDR3 sequence: CASSSGTSGGATDTQYF. CDR3 in DNA: TGTGCCAGCAGCTCTGGGACTAGCGGGGGGGCAACAGATACGCAGTATTTT.

The rearrangement uses TRBV4-3 and TRBJ2-2; 13 bases match TRBD2. The trim removed 4 bases at V and 5 bases at J, leaving 7 bases unmatched. In germline, CDR1 is LGHNA, CDR2 YSLEER. The CDR3 has 17 amino acids. This chain's CDR3 is CASSLRLAGGRTGELFF. CDR3 in DNA: TGCGCCAGCAGCCTGCGACTAGCGGGGGGTCGGACCGGGGAGCTGTTTTTT.

The chain recombines TRBV7-9 with TRBJ2-3; the D gene is possibly TRBD1 (5 bases). Trimming left V 4 bases short and J 7 bases short, with 21 bases between. The CDR3 runs to 16 residues. Per the germline V gene, CDR1 is SEHNR and CDR2 is FQNEAQ (reference sequence). This CDR3 reads CASSSPGFQSSHTQYF. CDR3 DNA sequence: TGTGCCAGCAGCTCCCCAGGGTTTCAGTCCTCACATACGCAGTATTTT.

The chain carries TRBV7-9 and TRBJ1-1, with D possibly TRBD1 on 5 matching bases. CDR1 SEHNR and CDR2 FQNEAQ come from the germline V gene (reference sequence). CDR3 length: 15 amino acids. V was pared by 1 base and J by 1 base, with 10 bases between. The CDR3 coding sequence is TGTGCCAGCAGCTTAGTGGGGGGATCGAACACTGAAGCTTTCTTT. Translation gives CASSLVGGSNTEAFF.

The V gene is TRBV5-1, the J gene TRBJ2-2; D is possibly TRBD1 (5 bases). The germline CDR1 and CDR2 sequences are SGHRS and YFSETQ. This CDR3 has 13 amino acids. With 7 bases removed from V and 5 bases from J, the gap between germline ends came to 12 bases. The CDR3 here is CASEAGITGELFF. Here the CDR3 DNA reads TGCGCCAGCGAGGCAGGGATAACCGGGGAGCTGTTTTTT.

The chain couples TRBV29-1 to TRBJ1-2; tentatively, D is TRBD1 (5 bases). This CDR3 is built from 14 residues. CDR1 and CDR2 (germline): SQVTM, ANQGSEA. V lost 3 bases and J 1 base, leaving 12 bases between the germline ends. The CDR3 reads CSVDHKQGNYGYTF. CDR3 DNA: TGCAGCGTTGACCATAAGCAGGGTAACTATGGCTACACCTTC.

CDR3 sequence: CASSPRQGSMTEAFF. CDR3 DNA sequence: TGCGCCAGCAGCCCTAGACAGGGAAGTATGACTGAAGCTTTCTTT. The chain has TRBV5-1 and TRBJ1-1; 7 nucleotides match TRBD1. This CDR3 comprises 15 residues. Trimming removed 4 bases from V and 5 bases from J; junction bases left unmatched: 11. Per germline, CDR1 SGHRS and CDR2 YFSETQ. The entire variable domain, with the rest obtained from reference TRBV5-1 and TRBJ1-1, is as follows: KAGVTQTPRYLIKTRGQQVTLSCSPISGHRSVSWYQQTPGQGLQFLFEYFSETQRNKGNFPGRFSGRQFSNSRSEMNVSTLELGDSALYLCASSPRQGSMTEAFFGQGTRLTVV.

This clone was found once. This chain uses TRBV2 with TRBJ2-1; a weak D match, TRBD2 (6 bases). V was pared by 0 bases and J by 0 bases, with 12 bases between. The CDR3 consists of 17 residues. Germline CDR1 SNHLY, CDR2 FYNNEI. DNA of the CDR3: TGTGCCAGCAGTGAAGCCTCCGCGGGGAGCTCCTACAATGAGCAGTTCTTC. Amino acid sequence: CASSEASAGSSYNEQFF.

The V and J genes are TRBV6-1 and TRBJ1-1; 8 bases map to TRBD1. J gave up 4 bases and V 5 bases, and 6 bases lay outside the gene matches. From germline, CDR1 is MNHNS and CDR2 SASEGT. This CDR3 has 14 residues. In DNA, the CDR3 is TGTGCCAGCAGTCACCGGGACAGGCCCACTGAAGCTTTCTTT. This encodes CASSHRDRPTEAFF.

J is TRBJ1-5 and V is TRBV6-5; 9 bases are shared with TRBD1. The CDR3 covers 14 residues. The germline gives CDR1 MNHEY, CDR2 SVGAGI. V shed 6 bases and J 5 bases; nucleotides not matched to a gene: 5. The CDR3 protein is CASSRDRVDQPQHF. The DNA of the CDR3 is TGTGCCAGCAGCCGGGACAGGGTGGATCAGCCCCAGCATTTT.

The gene calls are TRBV27 and TRBJ2-1, with D tentatively TRBD1 (5 bases). Trimming stripped 2 bases from V and 5 bases from J, with 7 bases between. CDR1 is MNHEY, CDR2 SMNVEV, per germline (reference sequence). The CDR3 sequence is 13 residues long. The CDR3 bases are TGTGCCAGCAGTTTAGAAGGGGACAATGAGCAGTTCTTC. Amino acid sequence: CASSLEGDNEQFF.

The rearrangement joins TRBV6-1 to TRBJ2-6, with D tentatively TRBD1 (6 bases). The CDR3 loop spans 18 amino acids. Germline V lookup: CDR1 MNHNS, CDR2 SASEGT. V dropped 4 bases and J dropped 0 bases, with 16 bases sitting between them. In DNA form, the CDR3 reads TGTGCCAGCAGTGCGGGACACCTGACGATCTCTGGGGCCAACGTCCTGACTTTC. It codes for CASSAGHLTISGANVLTF.

V usage is TRBV6-1 and J usage is TRBJ1-6; 8 bases are shared with TRBD1. Germline CDR1 reads MNHNS; CDR2 reads SASEGT. This CDR3 is 17 amino acids long. The trim removed 4 bases at V and 6 bases at J, leaving 11 bases unmatched. The CDR3 nucleotides read TGTGCCAGCAGTGCCGGACAGGGTTCATGGGTTAATTCACCCCTCCACTTT. It yields the protein CASSAGQGSWVNSPLHF.

V is TRBV5-6 and J is TRBJ2-3; D possibly corresponds to TRBD2 (6 bases). Germline CDR1 SGHDT, CDR2 YYEEEE. The CDR3 runs 16 residues. V shed 0 bases and J shed 4 bases, with 15 bases lying between them. CDR3 loop: CASSLGGGGYSDTQYF. Here the CDR3 DNA reads TGTGCCAGCAGCTTGGGAGGTGGGGGGTATTCAGATACGCAGTATTTT.